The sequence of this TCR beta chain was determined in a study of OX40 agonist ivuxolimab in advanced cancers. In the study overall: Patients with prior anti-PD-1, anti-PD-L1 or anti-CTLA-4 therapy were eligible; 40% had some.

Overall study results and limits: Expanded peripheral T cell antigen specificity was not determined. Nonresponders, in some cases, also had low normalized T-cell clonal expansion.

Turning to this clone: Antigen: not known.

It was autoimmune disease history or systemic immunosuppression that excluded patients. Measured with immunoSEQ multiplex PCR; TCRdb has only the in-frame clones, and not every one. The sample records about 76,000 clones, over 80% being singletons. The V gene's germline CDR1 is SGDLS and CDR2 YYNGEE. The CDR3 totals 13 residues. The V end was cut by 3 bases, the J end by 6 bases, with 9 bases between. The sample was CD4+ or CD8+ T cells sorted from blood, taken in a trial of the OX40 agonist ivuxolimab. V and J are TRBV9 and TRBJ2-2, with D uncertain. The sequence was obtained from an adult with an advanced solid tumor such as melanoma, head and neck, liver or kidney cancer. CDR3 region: CASSGFFAGELFF. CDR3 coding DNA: TGTGCCAGCAGCGGTTTCTTCGCCGGGGAGCTGTTTTTT.